The present entry profiles one T cell receptor beta chain with its context. Its cognate antigen is unknown. The read comes to an end 3 residues before the CDR3 does, leaving the germline J gene to fill in the end. The germline V gene has CDR1 SNHLY and CDR2 FYNNEI. Trimming shortened V by 5 bases and J by 2 bases, and 13 bases separated the two germline ends. This CDR3 is built from 14 residues. The record originates from a study of T cells in women clearing cervical HPV infection. Turning to the study itself: Case blood was drawn a median around 140 days after lesion detection.

The assay was immunoSEQ multiplex PCR, and TCRdb's table has in-frame clones only and misses some. This table holds approximately 15,000 clones. Broader study findings: Unknown T-cell numbers per sample may underlie the richness differences. Controls had more TRBV6-7 (0.16%) than cases (roughly 0.11%). CIN3+ cases had significantly higher TCR richness than controls; evenness did not differ.

The rearrangement uses TRBV2 and TRBJ2-7; possibly TRBD2 for D (5 bases). Material for sequencing was blood buffy coat. This sequence originates from a woman aged 18 to 75 with a cervical HPV16 infection that either progressed to CIN3+ or cleared (not recorded which). The CDR3 region is CASSTGLSPYEQYF. CDR3 DNA, as far as it was read: TGTGCCAGCAGTACCGGACTGTCCCCCTACGAG.